This passage covers 15 T cell receptor beta chains from one sample sequenced in a study of OX40 agonist ivuxolimab in advanced cancers. Method: immunoSEQ multiplex PCR; TCRdb's copy keeps in-frame clones and lacks some. This sample has about 49,000 clones, with about 76% found just once. Here the sequenced sample was CD4+ or CD8+ T cells sorted from blood, taken in a trial of the OX40 agonist ivuxolimab. The source is an adult with an advanced solid tumor such as melanoma, head and neck, liver or kidney cancer.

The J gene is TRBJ2-7, the V gene TRBV5-4; 9 positions agree with TRBD2. Germline values: CDR1 SGHNT, CDR2 YYREEE (reference sequence). The CDR3 runs 16 residues. J lost 3 bases, V lost 4 bases, and 11 bases had no gene match. The CDR3 protein is CASSPRSSGSFYEQYF. In DNA, the CDR3 is TGTGCCAGCAGCCCCCGAAGTAGCGGGAGCTTCTACGAGCAGTACTTC.

This chain connects TRBV4-3 to TRBJ2-3, with 7 bases that match TRBD2. The CDR3 covers 17 residues. Germline V gene lookup returns CDR1 LGHNA and CDR2 YSLEER. The ends lost 0 bases at V and 0 bases at J; junction bases unmatched: 6. This CDR3 reads CASSQDWLAASTDTQYF. The CDR3 bases are TGCGCCAGCAGCCAAGATTGGCTAGCGGCTAGCACAGATACGCAGTATTTT.

V usage is TRBV5-8 and J usage is TRBJ1-2; maybe TRBD1 (5 bases). The CDR3 contains 15 residues. Germline V gives CDR1 SGHTS, CDR2 YDEGEE. V gave up 2 bases and J gave up 0 bases, with 11 bases separating them. CDR3 coding DNA: TGTGCCAGCAGCTTAAGGGGTCTCCCTAACTATGGCTACACCTTC. Its translation: CASSLRGLPNYGYTF.

The rearrangement uses TRBV7-9 and TRBJ1-4, with D possibly TRBD1 on 5 matching bases. CDR3 length equals 16 residues. CDR1 and CDR2 from the germline V gene are SEHNR and FQNEAQ (reference sequence). Trimming removed 5 bases from V and 6 bases from J, with 19 bases in between. CDR3 DNA: TGTGCCAGCAGCCAGAACCAAGGGGCTTGGCATGAAAAACTGTTTTTT. Its protein is CASSQNQGAWHEKLFF. The whole variable domain, filled in from reference TRBV7-9 and TRBJ1-4, reads DTGVSQNPRHKITKRGQNVTFRCDPISEHNRLYWYRQTLGQGPEFLTYFQNEAQLEKSRLLSDRFSAERPKGSFSTLEIQRTEQGDSAMYLCASSQNQGAWHEKLFFGSGTQLSVL.

This chain uses TRBV4-3 with TRBJ2-7; TRBD2 matches 8 bases. Germline-derived CDR1 and CDR2 are LGHNA and YSLEER. This CDR3 comprises 17 residues. The J segment lost 0 bases and the V segment lost 0 bases, leaving 7 bases of the junction unmatched. The CDR3 DNA follows: TGCGCCAGCAGCCAAGAATTGTGGCTAGCGGGCTCCTACGAGCAGTACTTC. This translates into CASSQELWLAGSYEQYF.

V gene TRBV5-4 combines with J gene TRBJ1-2; possibly TRBD1 for D (6 bases). Germline V gene lookup returns CDR1 SGHNT and CDR2 YYREEE (reference sequence). The CDR3 runs to 14 residues. Trimming took off 4 bases at V and 0 bases at J, with 10 bases between the two ends. The CDR3 loop reads CASSEQGSNYGYTF. The CDR3 bases are TGTGCCAGCAGCGAACAGGGTTCTAACTATGGCTACACCTTC.

The chain employs TRBV29-1 and TRBJ2-7; 9 bases are shared with TRBD2. V lost 4 bases to trimming and J lost 3 bases; unmatched junction nucleotides: 7. This CDR3 is 14 amino acids long. Germline loops: CDR1 SQVTM, CDR2 ANQGSEA. The CDR3 loop reads CSVASSGRSYEQYF. CDR3 nucleotides: TGCAGCGTTGCCAGCAGCGGGAGGAGCTACGAGCAGTACTTC.

The V and J genes are TRBV5-1 and TRBJ2-1, with D perhaps being TRBD1 or TRBD2 (6 bases each). This CDR3 is 14 amino acids long. The germline V and J ends were trimmed by 6 bases and 2 bases, with 12 bases remaining between them. Germline V gives CDR1 SGHRS, CDR2 YFSETQ. CDR3 in amino acids: CASTWGAPYNEQFF. CDR3 bases: TGCGCCAGCACCTGGGGGGCCCCCTACAATGAGCAGTTCTTC.

The chain uses TRBV27 and TRBJ2-5, with D unresolved. The CDR3 covers 13 residues. Trimming shortened V by 3 bases and J by 1 base, and 6 bases separated the two germline ends. Germline values: CDR1 MNHEY, CDR2 SMNVEV (reference sequence). CDR3: CASSFGSQETQYF. CDR3 coding DNA: TGTGCCAGCAGTTTCGGATCCCAAGAGACCCAGTACTTC.

The CDR3 DNA reads TGTGCCAGCAGTTTATCGGAGCAGGACTACTATGGCTACACCTTC. Its protein product is CASSLSEQDYYGYTF. This sequence joins TRBV27 and TRBJ1-2, with D uncertain. The germline CDR1 and CDR2 sequences are MNHEY and SMNVEV (reference sequence). V gave up 0 bases and J gave up 3 bases, with 11 bases separating them. This CDR3 comprises 15 residues.

CDR3 loop: CASSDRDHSSYEQYF. CDR3 nucleotides: TGTGCCAGCAGTGATCGGGACCATAGCTCCTACGAGCAGTACTTC. The J gene is TRBJ2-7, the V gene TRBV6-1; possibly TRBD1 or TRBD2 for D (5 bases each). The CDR3 totals 15 residues. Germline CDR1 reads MNHNS; CDR2 reads SASEGT. Trimming removed 3 bases from V and 0 bases from J, with 12 bases in between.

A note on this clone: The identical CDR3 is also encoded by other nucleotide sequences in the sample. This rearrangement joins TRBV28 to TRBJ1-1; no definite D call. Trimming cost V 1 base and J 5 bases, with 2 bases left between them. The germline V gene encodes CDR1 MDHEN and CDR2 SYDVKM. The CDR3 consists of 11 residues. CDR3 loop: CASSLSTEAFF. The CDR3 nucleotides are TGTGCCAGCAGTTTATCGACTGAAGCTTTCTTT. Complete variable domain (other parts from reference TRBV28 and TRBJ1-1): DVKVTQSSRYLVKRTGEKVFLECVQDMDHENMFWYRQDPGLGLRLIYFSYDVKMKEKGDIPEGYSVSREKKERFSLILESASTNQTSMYLCASSLSTEAFFGQGTRLTVV.

This clone was observed a single time. The chain has TRBV28 and TRBJ2-3, with 12 bases aligning to TRBD1. Per the germline V gene, CDR1 is MDHEN and CDR2 is SYDVKM. CDR3 length: 17 residues. V was clipped by 4 bases and J by 0 bases; unmatched bases: 5. The CDR3 DNA sequence: TGTGCCAGCAGTTGGGACAGGGGGCAACCTAGCACAGATACGCAGTATTTT. Translation: CASSWDRGQPSTDTQYF.

The rearrangement links TRBV7-6 to TRBJ2-1; TRBD2 matches at 7 bases. The J segment lost 2 bases and the V segment lost 2 bases, leaving 3 bases of the junction unmatched. Per the germline V gene, CDR1 is SGHVS and CDR2 is FNYEAQ. CDR3 length: 15 residues. CDR3 sequence reads: CASSLSAGPYNEQFF. The CDR3 DNA is TGTGCCAGCAGCTTATCAGCGGGACCCTACAATGAGCAGTTCTTC.

This clone was observed a handful of times. This chain connects TRBV20-1 to TRBJ2-2; no clear D gene. Trimming removed 5 bases from V and 6 bases from J, with 7 bases in between. The germline V gene encodes CDR1 DFQATT and CDR2 SNEGSKA (reference sequence). The CDR3 has 11 amino acids. CDR3 nucleotide sequence: TGCAGTGCTTTTAACGCCGGGGAGCTGTTTTTT. Translating gives CSAFNAGELFF.